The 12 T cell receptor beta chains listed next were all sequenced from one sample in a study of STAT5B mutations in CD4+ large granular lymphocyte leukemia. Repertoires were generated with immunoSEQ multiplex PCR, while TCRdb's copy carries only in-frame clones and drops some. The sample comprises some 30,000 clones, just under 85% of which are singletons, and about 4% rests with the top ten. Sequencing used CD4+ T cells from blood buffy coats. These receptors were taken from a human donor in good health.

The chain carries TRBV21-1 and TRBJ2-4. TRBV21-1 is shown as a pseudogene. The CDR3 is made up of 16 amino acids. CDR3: CAGRGRLKLAKNIQYF. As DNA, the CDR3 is TGTGCCGGCCGAGGACGCCTGAAATTAGCCAAAAACATTCAGTACTTC.

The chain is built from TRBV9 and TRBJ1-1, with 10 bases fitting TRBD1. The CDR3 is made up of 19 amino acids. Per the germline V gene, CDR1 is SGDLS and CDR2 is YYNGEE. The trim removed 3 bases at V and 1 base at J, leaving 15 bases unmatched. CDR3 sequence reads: CASSARLPDRGPTNTEAFF. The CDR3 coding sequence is TGTGCCAGCAGCGCCCGTTTACCCGACAGGGGGCCAACGAACACTGAAGCTTTCTTT.

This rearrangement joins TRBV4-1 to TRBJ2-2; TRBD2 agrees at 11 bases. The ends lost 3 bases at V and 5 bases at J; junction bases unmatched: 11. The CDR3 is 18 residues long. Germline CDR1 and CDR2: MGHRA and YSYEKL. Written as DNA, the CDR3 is TGCGCCAGCAGCCAGGATCTTAGCGGGAGGGCCGGGACCGGGGAGCTGTTTTTT. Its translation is CASSQDLSGRAGTGELFF.

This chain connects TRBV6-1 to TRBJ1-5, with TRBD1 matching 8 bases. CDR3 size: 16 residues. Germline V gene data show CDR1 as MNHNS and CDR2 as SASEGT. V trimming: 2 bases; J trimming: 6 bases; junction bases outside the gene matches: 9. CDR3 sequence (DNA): TGTGCCAGCAGTGAATCGGGACAGGTAAGGCGTCAGCCCCAGCATTTT. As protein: CASSESGQVRRQPQHF.

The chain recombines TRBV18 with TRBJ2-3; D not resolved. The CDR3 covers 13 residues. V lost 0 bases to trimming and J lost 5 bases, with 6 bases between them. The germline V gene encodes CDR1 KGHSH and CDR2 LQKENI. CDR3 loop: CASSPPTVDTQYF. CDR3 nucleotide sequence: TGTGCCAGCTCACCACCGACCGTAGATACGCAGTATTTT.

The chain's CDR3 is CASLSGDHSTDTQYF. The CDR3 coding sequence is TGTGCCAGCTTGAGCGGGGACCATTCCACAGATACGCAGTATTTT. The chain uses TRBV6-1 and TRBJ2-3, with 7 bases lining up with TRBD2. V dropped 8 bases and J dropped 2; count of bases not matched to a gene: 10. The CDR3 totals 15 residues. Germline V lookup: CDR1 MNHNS, CDR2 SASEGT.

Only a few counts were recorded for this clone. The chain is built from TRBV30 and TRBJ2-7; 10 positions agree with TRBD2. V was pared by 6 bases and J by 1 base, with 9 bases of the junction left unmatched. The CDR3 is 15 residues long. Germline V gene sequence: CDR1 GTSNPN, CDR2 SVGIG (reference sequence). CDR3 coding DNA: TGTGCCTGTACTCGGACTAGCGGCATATCCTACGAGCAGTACTTC. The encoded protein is CACTRTSGISYEQYF. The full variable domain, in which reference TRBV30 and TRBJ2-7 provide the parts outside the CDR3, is SQTIHQWPATLVQPVGSPLSLECTVEGTSNPNLYWYRQAAGRGLQLLFYSVGIGQISSEVPQNLSASRPQDRQFILSSKKLLLSDSGFYLCACTRTSGISYEQYFGPGTRLTVT.

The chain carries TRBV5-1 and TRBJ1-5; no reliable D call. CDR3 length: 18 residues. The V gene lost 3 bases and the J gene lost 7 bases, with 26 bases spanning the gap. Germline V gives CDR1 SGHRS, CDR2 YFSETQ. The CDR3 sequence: CASSYHRSRIKREQPQHF. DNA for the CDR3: TGCGCCAGCAGCTACCACCGATCACGGATCAAGAGGGAACAGCCCCAGCATTTT.

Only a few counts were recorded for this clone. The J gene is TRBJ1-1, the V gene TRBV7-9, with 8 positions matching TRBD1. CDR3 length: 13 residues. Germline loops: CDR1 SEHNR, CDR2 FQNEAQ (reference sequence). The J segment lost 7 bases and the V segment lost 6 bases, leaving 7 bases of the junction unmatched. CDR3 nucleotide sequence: TGTGCCAGCAGACAGACAGGGGTAGATGAAGCTTTCTTT. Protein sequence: CASRQTGVDEAFF.

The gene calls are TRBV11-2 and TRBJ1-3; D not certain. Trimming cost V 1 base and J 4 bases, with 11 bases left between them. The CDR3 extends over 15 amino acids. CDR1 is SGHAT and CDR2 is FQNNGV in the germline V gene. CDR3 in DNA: TGTGCCAGCAGCTTAGGATCCTCGGGGGGAAACACCATATATTTT. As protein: CASSLGSSGGNTIYF. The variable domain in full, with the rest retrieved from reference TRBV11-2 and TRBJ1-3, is EAGVAQSPRYKIIEKRQSVAFWCNPISGHATLYWYQQILGQGPKLLIQFQNNGVVDDSQLPKDRFSAERLKGVDSTLKIQPAKLEDSAVYLCASSLGSSGGNTIYFGEGSWLTVV.

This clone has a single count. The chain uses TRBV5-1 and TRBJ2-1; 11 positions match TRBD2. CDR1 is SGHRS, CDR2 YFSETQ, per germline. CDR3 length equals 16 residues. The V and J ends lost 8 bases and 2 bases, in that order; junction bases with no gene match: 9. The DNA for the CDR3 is TGCGCCAGTAGACTAGCGGGACGGACGACCTACAATGAGCAGTTCTTC. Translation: CASRLAGRTTYNEQFF.

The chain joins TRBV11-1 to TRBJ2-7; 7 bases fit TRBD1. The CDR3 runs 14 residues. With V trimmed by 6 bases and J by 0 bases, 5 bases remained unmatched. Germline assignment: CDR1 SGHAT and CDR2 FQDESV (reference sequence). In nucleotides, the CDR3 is TGTGCCAGCAGACGGACAGGAGGCTCCTACGAGCAGTACTTC. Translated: CASRRTGGSYEQYF. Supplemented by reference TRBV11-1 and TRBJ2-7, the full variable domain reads EAEVAQSPRYKITEKSQAVAFWCDPISGHATLYWYRQILGQGPELLVQFQDESVVDDSQLPKDRFSAERLKGVDSTLKIQPAELGDSAMYLCASRRTGGSYEQYFGPGTRLTVT.